This TCR beta chain emerged from a study of blood T cells in healthy people across ages. Losses at the gene ends were 4 bases for V and 3 bases for J; bases not matched to a gene: 7. The CDR3 is made up of 14 amino acids. Per the germline V gene, CDR1 is SQVTM and CDR2 is ANQGSEA. Using a J-beta primer mix together with a sample-barcoded 5' primer, a second PCR was run for about 6 to 12 cycles. From the 5' RACE reads, TCRdb called clonotypes with MiXCR, one entry per CDR3 protein. The data hold some 760,000 distinct CDR3 sequences, with 25% observed a single time. Separately, the same data were catalogued under a study of T cells of mothers and their children.

Sequencing was done on a sample of blood. The TCR was taken from a boy aged 10-17 years in good health. The chain recombines TRBV29-1 with TRBJ2-7, with 9 positions matching TRBD2. DNA for the CDR3: TGCAGCGTTGTTCTAGCGGGACTGAACTACGAGCAGTACTTC. Amino acid sequence: CSVVLAGLNYEQYF.